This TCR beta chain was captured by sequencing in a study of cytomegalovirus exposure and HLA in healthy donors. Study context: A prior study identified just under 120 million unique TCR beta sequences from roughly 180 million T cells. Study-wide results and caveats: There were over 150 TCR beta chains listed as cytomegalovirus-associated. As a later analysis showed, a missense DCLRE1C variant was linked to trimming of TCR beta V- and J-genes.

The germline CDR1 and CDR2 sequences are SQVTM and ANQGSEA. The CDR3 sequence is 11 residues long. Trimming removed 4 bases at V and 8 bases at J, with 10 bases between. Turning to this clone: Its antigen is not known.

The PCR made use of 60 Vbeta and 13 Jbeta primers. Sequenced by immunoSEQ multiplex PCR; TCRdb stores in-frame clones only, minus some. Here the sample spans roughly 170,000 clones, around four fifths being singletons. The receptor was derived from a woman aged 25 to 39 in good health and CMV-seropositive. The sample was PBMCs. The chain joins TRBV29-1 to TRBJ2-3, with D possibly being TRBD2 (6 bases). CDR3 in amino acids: CSVAQAGTQYF. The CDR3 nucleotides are TGCAGCGTTGCCCAAGCGGGTACGCAGTATTTT.